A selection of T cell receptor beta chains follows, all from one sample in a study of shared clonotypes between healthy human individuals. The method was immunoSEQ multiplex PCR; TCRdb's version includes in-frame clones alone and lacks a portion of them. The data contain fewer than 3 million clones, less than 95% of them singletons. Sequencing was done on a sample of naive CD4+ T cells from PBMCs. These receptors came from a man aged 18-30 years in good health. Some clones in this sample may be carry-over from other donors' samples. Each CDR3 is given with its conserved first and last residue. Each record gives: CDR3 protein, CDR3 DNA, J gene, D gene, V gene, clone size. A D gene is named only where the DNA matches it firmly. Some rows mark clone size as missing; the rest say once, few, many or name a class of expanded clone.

CASSGASQGTAYEQYF TGTGCCAGCAGCGGAGCGTCACAGGGGACGGCCTACGAGCAGTACTTC TRBJ2-7 TRBD1 TRBV11-2 -
CASSRKLAGPYNEQFF TGTGCCAGCAGCCGAAAACTAGCGGGACCCTACAATGAGCAGTTCTTC TRBJ2-1 TRBD2 TRBV7-9 -
CASSYNSEQYF TGTGCCAGCAGTTACAATTCCGAGCAGTACTTC TRBJ2-7 - TRBV6-5 -
CASSLEGPGKTNYGYTF TGTGCCAGCAGCTTAGAAGGGCCAGGCAAAACAAACTATGGCTACACCTTC TRBJ1-2 - TRBV11-3 once
CASSIKYGVDNEKLFF TGTGCCAGTAGTATAAAATATGGTGTGGATAATGAAAAACTGTTTTTT TRBJ1-4 - TRBV19 -
CASSLGTGGGNEQFF TGTGCCAGCAGCTTAGGGACGGGAGGAGGGAATGAGCAGTTCTTC TRBJ2-1 TRBD2 TRBV11-2 -
CASSPTGIEKLFF TGTGCCAGCAGTCCCACAGGGATTGAAAAACTGTTTTTT TRBJ1-4 - TRBV28 -
CASTLTGDNSPLHF TGTGCCAGCACCCTGACAGGGGATAATTCACCCCTCCACTTT TRBJ1-6 TRBD1 TRBV7-9 -
CASSLLKGGEQYF TGTGCCAGCAGCTTATTGAAGGGTGGCGAGCAGTACTTC TRBJ2-7 - TRBV7-2 -
CASSLQGPTYEQYF TGTGCCAGCAGCTTACAGGGGCCTACCTACGAGCAGTACTTC TRBJ2-7 TRBD1 TRBV5-8 -
CASSQGVLAGHGEQYF TGCGCCAGCAGCCAAGGGGTACTAGCGGGGCATGGTGAGCAGTACTTC TRBJ2-7 TRBD2 TRBV4-1 -
CASSNSWVEPLLFF TGTGCCAGCAGCAATAGCTGGGTGGAGCCCCTTCTGTTCTTC TRBJ2-1 - TRBV7-2 -
CASSVGGTGGIYEQYF TGTGCCAGCAGCGTAGGAGGGACAGGGGGTATCTACGAGCAGTACTTC TRBJ2-7 TRBD1 TRBV9 -
CAISVQDRGSYGYTF TGTGCCATCAGTGTTCAGGACAGGGGTTCCTATGGCTACACCTTC TRBJ1-2 TRBD1 TRBV10-3 once
CAWSRVVGATEAFF TGTGCCTGGAGCCGGGTAGTTGGGGCCACTGAAGCTTTCTTT TRBJ1-1 - TRBV30 -
CASSFGTPYGYTF TGTGCCAGCAGTTTCGGGACTCCCTATGGCTACACCTTC TRBJ1-2 - TRBV28 -
CASSLGSFSKQFF TGTGCCAGCAGCTTAGGTAGTTTTAGTAAGCAGTTCTTC TRBJ2-1 - TRBV7-2 -
CATSPRRGTEAFF TGTGCCACCAGCCCCCGGAGGGGCACTGAAGCTTTCTTT TRBJ1-1 - TRBV15 -
CSASGQGGQPQHF TGCAGCGCGTCAGGACAGGGGGGTCAGCCCCAGCATTTT TRBJ1-5 TRBD1 TRBV29-1 once
CASTREVSSYNEQFF TGTGCCAGCACCCGAGAGGTTAGCTCCTACAATGAGCAGTTCTTC TRBJ2-1 - TRBV7-2 -
CSGAQGNTEAFF TGCAGCGGTGCACAGGGGAACACTGAAGCTTTCTTT TRBJ1-1 - TRBV29-1 -
CASSPIAGEAYEQYF TGTGCCAGCAGTCCTATAGCGGGAGAAGCCTACGAGCAGTACTTC TRBJ2-7 TRBD2 TRBV6-1 -
CASSLGALREKLFF TGTGCCAGCAGCTTAGGGGCCCTAAGGGAAAAACTGTTTTTT TRBJ1-4 - TRBV7-8 -
CASSLPPRTGPGDGELFF TGTGCCAGCAGTTTACCACCGCGGACAGGGCCCGGGGACGGGGAGCTGTTTTTT TRBJ2-2 TRBD1 TRBV27 -
CASRPGLATTYEQYF TGTGCCAGCAGGCCGGGACTAGCGACCACCTACGAGCAGTACTTC TRBJ2-7 TRBD2 TRBV7-6 -
CASGPAGTAYNEQFF TGTGCCAGCGGACCCGCCGGGACAGCTTACAATGAGCAGTTCTTC TRBJ2-1 TRBD1 TRBV7-6 few
CASSFDGGGTNSPLHF TGTGCCAGCAGCTTCGATGGAGGGGGAACTAATTCACCCCTCCACTTT TRBJ1-6 - TRBV5-4 -
CASSIDLAGTYEQYF TGTGCCAGCTCAATCGACTTAGCGGGAACCTACGAGCAGTACTTC TRBJ2-7 TRBD2 TRBV18 once
CASSPNDLNGLTQYF TGCGCCAGCAGCCCAAACGACCTGAACGGGCTGACGCAGTATTTT TRBJ2-3 - TRBV4-3 -
CASSHGGRNEQFF TGCGCCAGCAGCCACGGCGGACGCAATGAGCAGTTCTTC TRBJ2-1 - TRBV4-3 -
CASSFSGTSSYNEQFF TGTGCCAGCAGCTTTAGCGGGACGAGCTCCTACAATGAGCAGTTCTTC TRBJ2-1 TRBD2 TRBV7-2 -
CASANSLGEIDQPQHF TGTGCCAGCGCAAACTCGTTAGGGGAAATCGATCAGCCCCAGCATTTT TRBJ1-5 - TRBV19 -
CASSLLDRGDLQYF TGCGCCAGCAGCTTATTGGACCGTGGTGATCTGCAGTACTTC TRBJ2-7 - TRBV5-1 -
CASSLIPTDTQYF TGCGCCAGCAGCTTGATCCCCACAGATACGCAGTATTTT TRBJ2-3 - TRBV5-1 -
CASSPSPPKASHEQYF TGTGCCAGCAGCCCGTCCCCCCCCAAAGCTTCCCACGAGCAGTACTTC TRBJ2-7 - TRBV5-6 once
CATSRDAGGGEQYF TGTGCCACCAGCAGAGATGCTGGAGGGGGCGAGCAGTACTTC TRBJ2-7 - TRBV15 once
CASSVDAEYYEQYF TGTGCCAGCAGCGTCGATGCTGAGTACTACGAGCAGTACTTC TRBJ2-7 - TRBV9 -
CASTGNTEAFF TGTGCCAGCACGGGCAACACTGAAGCTTTCTTT TRBJ1-1 - TRBV6-1 -
CASSWGSIAGEYYEQFF TGCGCCAGCAGCTGGGGGTCAATAGCGGGAGAATACTATGAGCAGTTCTTC TRBJ2-1 TRBD2 TRBV5-1 -
CAWSPPHLRMQPQHF TGTGCCTGGAGTCCTCCCCACCTGAGAATGCAGCCCCAGCATTTT TRBJ1-5 - TRBV30 once
CASTIAEYSYNEQFF TGTGCCAGCACCATAGCGGAATATTCCTACAATGAGCAGTTCTTC TRBJ2-1 - TRBV7-8 -
CASKEGGGETQYF TGTGCCAGCAAAGAGGGGGGCGGGGAGACCCAGTACTTC TRBJ2-5 - TRBV28 -
CASSIAGVTGELFF TGTGCCAGTAGTATAGCGGGAGTCACCGGGGAGCTGTTTTTT TRBJ2-2 - TRBV19 -
CASSEPTAEETQYF TGTGCCAGCAGTGAGCCGACGGCGGAGGAGACCCAGTACTTC TRBJ2-5 - TRBV25-1 -
CASSSGTGQGYTF TGTGCCAGCAGCTCTGGGACAGGGCAAGGCTACACCTTC TRBJ1-2 TRBD1 TRBV7-3 -
CASSTPWDRRYGYTF TGTGCCAGTAGTACCCCTTGGGACAGACGCTATGGCTACACCTTC TRBJ1-2 TRBD1 TRBV19 -